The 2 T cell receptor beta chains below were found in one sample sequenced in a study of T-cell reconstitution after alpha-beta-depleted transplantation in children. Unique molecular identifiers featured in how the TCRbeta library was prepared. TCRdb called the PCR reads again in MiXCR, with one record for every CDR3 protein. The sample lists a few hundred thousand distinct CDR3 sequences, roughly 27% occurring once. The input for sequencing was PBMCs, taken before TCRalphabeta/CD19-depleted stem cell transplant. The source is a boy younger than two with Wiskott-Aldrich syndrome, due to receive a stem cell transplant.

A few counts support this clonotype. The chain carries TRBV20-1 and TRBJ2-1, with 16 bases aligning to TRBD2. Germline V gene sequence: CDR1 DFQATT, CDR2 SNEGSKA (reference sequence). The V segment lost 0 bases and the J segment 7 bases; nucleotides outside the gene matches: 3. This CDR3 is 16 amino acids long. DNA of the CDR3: TGCAGTGCTAGAGAGGGGACTAGCGGGAGGGGTAATGAGCAGTTCTTC. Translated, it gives CSAREGTSGRGNEQFF.

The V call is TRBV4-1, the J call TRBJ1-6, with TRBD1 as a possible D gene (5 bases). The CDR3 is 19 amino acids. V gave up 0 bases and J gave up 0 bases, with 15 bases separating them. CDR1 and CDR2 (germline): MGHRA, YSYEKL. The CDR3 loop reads CASSQDGGPHSSYNSPLHF. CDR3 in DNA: TGCGCCAGCAGCCAAGATGGGGGTCCACATAGCTCCTATAATTCACCCCTCCACTTT.